This T cell receptor (beta chain) came from a study of control samples from healthy donors and cancer patients. Profiled with immunoSEQ multiplex PCR; TCRdb holds only in-frame clones, not every one. Among more than 95,000 clones listed, 75% to 90% were seen once. Germline assignment: CDR1 LNHDA and CDR2 SQIVND (reference sequence). CDR3 length: 16 residues. V trimming: 8 bases; J trimming: 6 bases; junction bases outside the gene matches: 17. The receptor's source is a woman aged 45 to 65 with colorectal cancer. Sequencing used PBMCs. This chain uses TRBV19 with TRBJ2-7, with 9 bases aligning to TRBD1. CDR3 bases: TGTGCCAGTGCGACGCGATTTTCCACAGGGGGCGGCGAGCAGTACTTC. Translation: CASATRFSTGGGEQYF. Based on the CDR3 plus reference TRBV19 and TRBJ2-7, the full variable domain is DGGITQSPKYLFRKEGQNVTLSCEQNLNHDAMYWYRQDPGQGLRLIYYSQIVNDFQKGDIAEGYSVSREKKESFPLTVTSAQKNPTAFYLCASATRFSTGGGEQYFGPGTRLTVT.